The sequence of this T cell receptor (beta chain) was determined in a study of shared clonotypes between healthy human individuals. Trimming removed 6 bases from V and 1 base from J, with 12 bases in between. The CDR3 loop spans 15 amino acids. The V gene's germline CDR1 is MRHNA and CDR2 SNTAGT. Donors were Caucasian adults residing in Nashville, Tennessee, USA. The method was immunoSEQ multiplex PCR; TCRdb's version includes in-frame clones alone and lacks a portion of them. This sample has about 1.1 million clones, with 75% to 85% found just once. This TCR was recovered from a man aged 18 to 30 in good health. Some clones in this sample may be carry-over from other donors' samples. Material for sequencing was memory CD4+ T cells from PBMCs. Indicated subset: CD45RA-negative fraction. The chain combines TRBV6-4 with TRBJ2-2; weak D call: TRBD2 (5 bases). The CDR3 bases are TGTGCCAGCAGGATTAGCGCACTGAACACCGGGGAGCTGTTTTTT. Translating it yields CASRISALNTGELFF.